Listed below are T cell receptor beta chains from one sample, sequenced in a study of siplizumab effects on memory and regulatory T cells. Profiling relied on immunoSEQ multiplex PCR, and the TCRdb table lists in-frame clones only, not all of them. The table shows around 100,000 clones, with about 93% occurring only once. Input material: non-Treg CD4+ T cells sorted from blood. Every receptor here comes from a human donor in good health. CDR3s include the opening cysteine and the closing phenylalanine or tryptophan. Each record gives: J gene, clone size, D gene, V gene, CDR3 protein, CDR3 DNA. A D gene is named only where the DNA matches it firmly. Size is stated for part of the rows, as once, few or many counts, or as a class when the clone is expanded.

j_gene: TRBJ2-3; abundance: -; d_gene: TRBD1; v_gene: TRBV5-6; CDR3aa: CAGKQGKSFSDTQYF; CDR3nt: TGTGCCGGGAAACAGGGGAAATCGTTCTCAGATACGCAGTATTTT
j_gene: TRBJ2-5; abundance: -; d_gene: TRBD1; v_gene: TRBV29-1; CDR3aa: CSVARDRKETQYF; CDR3nt: TGCAGCGTAGCCCGGGACAGAAAAGAGACCCAGTACTTC
j_gene: TRBJ2-3; abundance: -; d_gene: -; v_gene: TRBV18; CDR3aa: CASSQNRPDTQYF; CDR3nt: TGTGCCAGCTCACAGAACCGCCCAGATACGCAGTATTTT
j_gene: TRBJ2-7; abundance: -; d_gene: TRBD2; v_gene: TRBV27; CDR3aa: CASSLRTSGGPVEQYF; CDR3nt: TGTGCCAGCAGTTTACGAACGTCGGGAGGGCCTGTCGAGCAGTACTTC
j_gene: TRBJ1-1; abundance: -; d_gene: -; v_gene: TRBV6-5; CDR3aa: CASSSTRGEAFF; CDR3nt: TGTGCCAGCAGTTCTACAAGGGGGGAAGCTTTCTTT
j_gene: TRBJ2-3; abundance: -; d_gene: -; v_gene: TRBV7-3; CDR3aa: CASSPRGGSRGDTQYF; CDR3nt: TGTGCCAGCAGCCCTAGAGGAGGGAGTAGGGGAGATACGCAGTATTTT
j_gene: TRBJ2-7; abundance: -; d_gene: TRBD1; v_gene: TRBV29-1; CDR3aa: CSVVGQGREQYF; CDR3nt: TGCAGCGTTGTGGGACAGGGCCGCGAGCAGTACTTC
j_gene: TRBJ2-7; abundance: -; d_gene: TRBD1; v_gene: TRBV5-4; CDR3aa: CASSLTGDEQYF; CDR3nt: TGTGCCAGCAGCTTGACAGGGGACGAGCAGTACTTC
j_gene: TRBJ1-5; abundance: -; d_gene: TRBD1; v_gene: TRBV19; CDR3aa: CASSKDRERAQPQHF; CDR3nt: TGTGCCAGTAGTAAAGACAGGGAACGAGCTCAGCCCCAGCATTTT
j_gene: TRBJ1-2; abundance: -; d_gene: -; v_gene: TRBV30; CDR3aa: CAWSPLVGGHGYTF; CDR3nt: TGTGCCTGGAGTCCCCTCGTCGGGGGGCATGGCTACACCTTC
j_gene: TRBJ2-5; abundance: few; d_gene: TRBD2; v_gene: TRBV19; CDR3aa: CASSPQRASGSWETQYF; CDR3nt: TGTGCCAGTAGTCCCCAAAGGGCTAGCGGGAGTTGGGAGACCCAGTACTTC
j_gene: TRBJ1-2; abundance: -; d_gene: -; v_gene: TRBV15; CDR3aa: CATSRTGANYGYTF; CDR3nt: TGTGCCACCAGCAGGACAGGAGCTAACTATGGCTACACCTTC
j_gene: TRBJ2-5; abundance: once; d_gene: -; v_gene: TRBV18; CDR3aa: CASSQQTQTQYF; CDR3nt: TGTGCCAGCTCACAACAGACACAGACCCAGTACTTC
j_gene: TRBJ1-1; abundance: -; d_gene: -; v_gene: TRBV5-1; CDR3aa: CASSLDHRDTEAFF; CDR3nt: TGCGCCAGCAGCTTGGACCACAGGGATACTGAAGCTTTCTTT
j_gene: TRBJ2-1; abundance: -; d_gene: -; v_gene: TRBV11-3; CDR3aa: CASSFRLAQANEQFF; CDR3nt: TGTGCCAGCAGCTTCCGCTTAGCGCAGGCGAATGAGCAGTTCTTC
j_gene: TRBJ2-7; abundance: few; d_gene: -; v_gene: TRBV18; CDR3aa: CASSPPTAYEQYF; CDR3nt: TGTGCCAGCTCACCACCAACAGCATACGAGCAGTACTTC
j_gene: TRBJ2-7; abundance: once; d_gene: -; v_gene: TRBV18; CDR3aa: CASSPGQTLYEQYF; CDR3nt: TGTGCCAGCTCACCGGGACAAACGCTCTACGAGCAGTACTTC
j_gene: TRBJ2-5; abundance: -; d_gene: -; v_gene: TRBV18; CDR3aa: CASSPRDLQETQYF; CDR3nt: TGTGCCAGCTCCCCACGGGACTTGCAAGAGACCCAGTACTTC
j_gene: TRBJ1-2; abundance: -; d_gene: TRBD1; v_gene: TRBV27; CDR3aa: CASSLSDRTNYGYTF; CDR3nt: TGTGCCAGCAGTTTATCGGACAGGACAAACTATGGCTACACCTTC
j_gene: TRBJ2-7; abundance: -; d_gene: TRBD1; v_gene: TRBV28; CDR3aa: CASRGTGGYEQYF; CDR3nt: TGTGCCAGCAGAGGCACAGGGGGCTACGAGCAGTACTTC
j_gene: TRBJ2-1; abundance: -; d_gene: TRBD1; v_gene: TRBV30; CDR3aa: CAWSEGQGGEQFF; CDR3nt: TGTGCCTGGAGCGAAGGACAGGGGGGTGAGCAGTTCTTC
j_gene: TRBJ1-1; abundance: once; d_gene: TRBD1; v_gene: TRBV10-3; CDR3aa: CASKDRVETEAFF; CDR3nt: TGTGCCAGCAAGGACAGGGTTGAGACTGAAGCTTTCTTT
j_gene: TRBJ1-4; abundance: -; d_gene: TRBD1; v_gene: TRBV11-2; CDR3aa: CASSSYRGRDEKLFF; CDR3nt: TGTGCCAGCAGCTCCTACAGGGGCCGTGATGAAAAACTGTTTTTT
j_gene: TRBJ2-7; abundance: -; d_gene: -; v_gene: TRBV19; CDR3aa: CASSRQRGPTSYEQYF; CDR3nt: TGTGCCAGTAGCCGCCAACGGGGGCCGACCTCCTACGAGCAGTACTTC
j_gene: TRBJ2-5; abundance: -; d_gene: -; v_gene: TRBV7-8; CDR3aa: CASSLFRETQYF; CDR3nt: TGTGCCAGCAGCTTATTTAGGGAGACCCAGTACTTC
j_gene: TRBJ1-5; abundance: -; d_gene: -; v_gene: TRBV5-1; CDR3aa: CASSSFGNQPQHF; CDR3nt: TGCGCCAGCAGCTCCTTCGGGAATCAGCCCCAGCATTTT
j_gene: TRBJ1-1; abundance: -; d_gene: -; v_gene: TRBV4-2; CDR3aa: CASSHIGARDTEAFF; CDR3nt: TGTGCCAGCAGCCATATCGGGGCCCGGGACACTGAAGCTTTCTTT
j_gene: TRBJ2-1; abundance: medium-sized; d_gene: TRBD2; v_gene: TRBV7-7; CDR3aa: CASSPLGREGEQFF; CDR3nt: TGTGCTAGCAGTCCGCTGGGGAGGGAGGGTGAGCAGTTCTTC
j_gene: TRBJ2-1; abundance: -; d_gene: TRBD2; v_gene: TRBV5-6; CDR3aa: CASTPLRAGRNNEQFF; CDR3nt: TGTGCCAGCACCCCTCTGCGAGCGGGACGTAACAATGAGCAGTTCTTC
j_gene: TRBJ1-5; abundance: once; d_gene: -; v_gene: TRBV30; CDR3aa: CAWSLVGNQPQHF; CDR3nt: TGTGCCTGGAGTCTGGTAGGGAATCAGCCCCAGCATTTT
j_gene: TRBJ1-3; abundance: -; d_gene: -; v_gene: TRBV18; CDR3aa: CASSPGRSSGNTIYF; CDR3nt: TGTGCCAGCTCACCTGGACGGAGCTCTGGAAACACCATATATTTT
j_gene: TRBJ2-7; abundance: -; d_gene: TRBD1; v_gene: TRBV5-6; CDR3aa: CASARDRAHAQYF; CDR3nt: TGTGCCAGCGCCCGGGACAGGGCTCACGCGCAGTACTTC
j_gene: TRBJ2-5; abundance: once; d_gene: TRBD1; v_gene: TRBV19; CDR3aa: CASSKRGTGGRETQYF; CDR3nt: TGTGCCAGTAGTAAAAGAGGGACAGGGGGCAGGGAGACCCAGTACTTC
j_gene: TRBJ1-4; abundance: -; d_gene: -; v_gene: TRBV9; CDR3aa: CASSVAGRENEKLFF; CDR3nt: TGTGCCAGCAGCGTAGCTGGCAGGGAAAATGAAAAACTGTTTTTT
j_gene: TRBJ1-5; abundance: -; d_gene: TRBD1; v_gene: TRBV6-6; CDR3aa: CASRGQGANQPQHF; CDR3nt: TGTGCCAGCAGAGGACAGGGGGCTAATCAGCCCCAGCATTTT
j_gene: TRBJ1-1; abundance: few; d_gene: -; v_gene: TRBV7-3; CDR3aa: CASSLSKDTEAFF; CDR3nt: TGTGCCAGCAGCTTATCTAAGGACACCGAAGCTTTCTTT
j_gene: TRBJ2-7; abundance: -; d_gene: -; v_gene: TRBV28; CDR3aa: CASSNSYYEQYF; CDR3nt: TGTGCCAGCAGTAACAGCTACTACGAGCAGTACTTC
j_gene: TRBJ2-1; abundance: -; d_gene: -; v_gene: TRBV2; CDR3aa: CASSEVMQGQFF; CDR3nt: TGTGCCAGCAGTGAAGTCATGCAGGGGCAGTTCTTC
j_gene: TRBJ2-1; abundance: -; d_gene: TRBD2; v_gene: TRBV5-4; CDR3aa: CASSRTSGFYNEQFF; CDR3nt: TGTGCCAGCAGCCGGACTAGCGGGTTCTACAATGAGCAGTTCTTC
j_gene: TRBJ1-5; abundance: few; d_gene: TRBD1; v_gene: TRBV2; CDR3aa: CASSKTGDQPQHF; CDR3nt: TGTGCCAGCAGTAAGACAGGGGATCAGCCCCAGCATTTT
j_gene: TRBJ2-6; abundance: -; d_gene: -; v_gene: TRBV25-1; CDR3aa: CASSDNRGSGANVLTF; CDR3nt: TGTGCCAGCAGTGATAATCGGGGCTCTGGGGCCAACGTCCTGACTTTC
j_gene: TRBJ2-2; abundance: -; d_gene: TRBD2; v_gene: TRBV10-3; CDR3aa: CAIRGQPGLAVNTGELFF; CDR3nt: TGTGCCATCCGGGGACAGCCGGGACTAGCGGTGAACACCGGGGAGCTGTTTTTT
j_gene: TRBJ2-6; abundance: -; d_gene: -; v_gene: TRBV30; CDR3aa: CAWSRGTGANVLTF; CDR3nt: TGTGCCTGGAGTAGGGGCACTGGGGCCAACGTCCTGACTTTC
j_gene: TRBJ2-7; abundance: -; d_gene: -; v_gene: TRBV5-1; CDR3aa: CASSTLYEQYF; CDR3nt: TGCGCCAGCAGCACTCTCTACGAGCAGTACTTC
j_gene: TRBJ1-2; abundance: -; d_gene: TRBD1; v_gene: TRBV5-6; CDR3aa: CASSQGTGLYGYTF; CDR3nt: TGTGCCAGCAGCCAGGGGACAGGGCTCTATGGCTACACCTTC
j_gene: TRBJ1-1; abundance: -; d_gene: -; v_gene: TRBV28; CDR3aa: CASSPTLRGTEAFF; CDR3nt: TGTGCCAGCAGTCCTACCCTACGGGGAACTGAAGCTTTCTTT
j_gene: TRBJ1-1; abundance: -; d_gene: -; v_gene: TRBV19; CDR3aa: CASMAGTLNTEAFF; CDR3nt: TGTGCCAGTATGGCCGGCACACTGAACACTGAAGCTTTCTTT
j_gene: TRBJ1-6; abundance: once; d_gene: -; v_gene: TRBV13; CDR3aa: CASSFTGTLGANSPLHF; CDR3nt: TGTGCCAGCAGCTTCACTGGGACACTTGGGGCGAATTCACCCCTCCACTTT
j_gene: TRBJ2-3; abundance: once; d_gene: TRBD1; v_gene: TRBV5-4; CDR3aa: CASSSLQGQGYDTQYF; CDR3nt: TGTGCCAGCAGTTCCCTCCAGGGACAGGGGTACGATACGCAGTATTTT
j_gene: TRBJ2-7; abundance: -; d_gene: TRBD1; v_gene: TRBV7-9; CDR3aa: CASSLVEGAVSYEQYF; CDR3nt: TGTGCCAGCAGCTTAGTAGAGGGGGCCGTCTCCTACGAGCAGTACTTC
j_gene: TRBJ2-1; abundance: -; d_gene: -; v_gene: TRBV28; CDR3aa: CASSLLAGNEQFF; CDR3nt: TGTGCCAGCAGTTTACTAGCCGGCAATGAGCAGTTCTTC
j_gene: TRBJ2-1; abundance: -; d_gene: -; v_gene: TRBV5-1; CDR3aa: CASSLGSYNEQFF; CDR3nt: TGCGCCAGCAGCTTAGGGTCCTACAATGAGCAGTTCTTC
j_gene: TRBJ1-1; abundance: few; d_gene: -; v_gene: TRBV19; CDR3aa: CASIGWGAPRRNTEAFF; CDR3nt: TGTGCCAGTATAGGATGGGGCGCCCCGCGGAGGAACACTGAAGCTTTCTTT
j_gene: TRBJ1-5; abundance: once; d_gene: -; v_gene: TRBV28; CDR3aa: CASSSRLSQHF; CDR3nt: TGTGCCAGCAGTTCCCGTCTGTCCCAGCATTTT
j_gene: TRBJ2-2; abundance: -; d_gene: TRBD1; v_gene: TRBV5-1; CDR3aa: CASSRDRTGELFF; CDR3nt: TGCGCCAGCAGTCGGGACAGAACCGGGGAGCTGTTTTTT